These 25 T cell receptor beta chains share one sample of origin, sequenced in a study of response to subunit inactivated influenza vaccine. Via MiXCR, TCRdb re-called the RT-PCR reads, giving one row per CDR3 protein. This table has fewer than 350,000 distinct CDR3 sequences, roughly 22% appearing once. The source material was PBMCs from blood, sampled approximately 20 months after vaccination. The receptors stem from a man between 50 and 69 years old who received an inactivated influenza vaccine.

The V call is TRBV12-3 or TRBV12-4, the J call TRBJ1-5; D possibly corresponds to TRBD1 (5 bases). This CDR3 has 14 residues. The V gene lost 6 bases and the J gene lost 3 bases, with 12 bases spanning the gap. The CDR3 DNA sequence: TGTGCCAGCAGCTCCACGGGGCACAATCAGCCCCAGCATTTT. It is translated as CASSSTGHNQPQHF.

CDR3 region: CASSTVYNSPLHF. DNA for the CDR3: TGTGCCAGCAGCACGGTCTATAATTCACCCCTCCACTTT. The chain joins TRBV6-1 to TRBJ1-6, with D unresolved. The germline CDR1 and CDR2 sequences are MNHNS and SASEGT. The CDR3 is made up of 13 amino acids. Trimming stripped 6 bases from V and 3 bases from J, with 6 bases between.

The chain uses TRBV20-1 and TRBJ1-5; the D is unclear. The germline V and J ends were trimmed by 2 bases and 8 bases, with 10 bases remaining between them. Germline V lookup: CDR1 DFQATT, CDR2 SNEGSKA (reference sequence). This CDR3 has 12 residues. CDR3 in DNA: TGCAGTGCTAGACAGCCTGGGGAGCCCCAGCATTTT. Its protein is CSARQPGEPQHF.

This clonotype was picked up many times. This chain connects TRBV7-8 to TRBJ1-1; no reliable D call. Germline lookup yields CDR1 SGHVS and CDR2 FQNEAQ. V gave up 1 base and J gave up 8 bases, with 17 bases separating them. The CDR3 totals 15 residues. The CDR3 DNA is TGTGCCAGCAGCTTAGTGGTTACACCGGGATTAGAAGCTTTCTTT. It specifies CASSLVVTPGLEAFF.

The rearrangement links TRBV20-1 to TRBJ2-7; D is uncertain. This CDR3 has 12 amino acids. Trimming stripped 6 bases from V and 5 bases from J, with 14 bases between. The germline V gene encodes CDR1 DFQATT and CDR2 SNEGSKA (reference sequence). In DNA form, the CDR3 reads TGCAGTGCGGGAAGATTTGGGGACGAGCAGTACTTC. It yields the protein CSAGRFGDEQYF.

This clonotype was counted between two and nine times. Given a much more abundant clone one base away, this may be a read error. Here the CDR3 DNA reads TGCAGTGCTAGCGATGGGTCCCGCGGCTCAAGCAATCAGGCCCAGCATTTT. Amino acids: CSASDGSRGSSNQAQHF. The chain links TRBV20-1 to TRBJ1-5; D unclear. Germline values: CDR1 DFQATT, CDR2 SNEGSKA (reference sequence). This CDR3 region has 17 residues.

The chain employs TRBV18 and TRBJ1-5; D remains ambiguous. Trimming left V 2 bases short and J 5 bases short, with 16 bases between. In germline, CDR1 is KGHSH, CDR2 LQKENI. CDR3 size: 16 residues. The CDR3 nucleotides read TGTGCCAGCTCACCAGGTTTGGAGGTTTCGGATCAGCCCCAGCATTTT. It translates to CASSPGLEVSDQPQHF.

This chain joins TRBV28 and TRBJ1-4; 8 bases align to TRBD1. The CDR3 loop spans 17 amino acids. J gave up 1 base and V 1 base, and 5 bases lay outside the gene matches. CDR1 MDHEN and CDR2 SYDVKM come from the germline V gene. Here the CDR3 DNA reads TGTGCCAGCAGTTTATTTGGACAGGGAGTAACTAATGAAAAACTGTTTTTT. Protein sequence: CASSLFGQGVTNEKLFF.

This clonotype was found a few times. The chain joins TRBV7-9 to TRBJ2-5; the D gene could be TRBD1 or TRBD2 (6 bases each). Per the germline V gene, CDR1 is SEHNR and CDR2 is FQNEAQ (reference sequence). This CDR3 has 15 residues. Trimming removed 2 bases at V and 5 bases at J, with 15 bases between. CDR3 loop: CASSLNSGGAETQYF. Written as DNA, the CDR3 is TGTGCCAGCAGCTTAAATTCCGGGGGCGCGGAGACCCAGTACTTC. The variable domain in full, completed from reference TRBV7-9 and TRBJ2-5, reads DTGVSQNPRHKITKRGQNVTFRCDPISEHNRLYWYRQTLGQGPEFLTYFQNEAQLEKSRLLSDRFSAERPKGSFSTLEIQRTEQGDSAMYLCASSLNSGGAETQYFGPGTRLLVL.

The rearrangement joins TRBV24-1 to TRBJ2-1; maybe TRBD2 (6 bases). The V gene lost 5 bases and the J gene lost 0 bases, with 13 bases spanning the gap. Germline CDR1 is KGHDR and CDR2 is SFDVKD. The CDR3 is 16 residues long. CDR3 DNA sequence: TGTGCCACCAGTGGCGGCAGAGCGGGCTCCTACAATGAGCAGTTCTTC. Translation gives CATSGGRAGSYNEQFF.

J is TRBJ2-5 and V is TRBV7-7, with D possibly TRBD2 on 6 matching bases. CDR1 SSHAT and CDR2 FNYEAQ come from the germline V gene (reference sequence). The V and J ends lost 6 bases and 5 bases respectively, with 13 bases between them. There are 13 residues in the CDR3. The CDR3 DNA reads TGTGCCAGCAGTCCAGTTGCGGGGGAGACCCAGTACTTC. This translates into CASSPVAGETQYF.

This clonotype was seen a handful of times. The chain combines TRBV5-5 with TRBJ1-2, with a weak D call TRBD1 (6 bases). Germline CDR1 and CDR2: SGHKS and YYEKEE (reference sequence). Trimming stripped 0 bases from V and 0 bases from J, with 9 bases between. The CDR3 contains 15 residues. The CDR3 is CASSLEGGANYGYTF. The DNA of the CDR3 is TGTGCCAGCAGCTTGGAGGGGGGAGCTAACTATGGCTACACCTTC.

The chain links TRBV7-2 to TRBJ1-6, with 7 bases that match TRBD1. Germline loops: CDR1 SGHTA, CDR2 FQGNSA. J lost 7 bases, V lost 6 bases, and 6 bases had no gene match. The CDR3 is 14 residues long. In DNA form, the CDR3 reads TGTGCCAGCAGTTGGCAGGGGGTAAATTCACCCCTCCACTTT. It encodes CASSWQGVNSPLHF.

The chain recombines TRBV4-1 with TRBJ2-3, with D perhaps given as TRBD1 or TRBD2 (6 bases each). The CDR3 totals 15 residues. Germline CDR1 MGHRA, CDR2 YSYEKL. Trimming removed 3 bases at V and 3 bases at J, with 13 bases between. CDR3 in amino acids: CASSHIGGRTDTQYF. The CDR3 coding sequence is TGCGCCAGCAGCCACATTGGGGGGCGGACAGATACGCAGTATTTT.

The CDR3, as DNA: TGTGCCAGCAGTTACTTTAGTGGGACCCCCTACGAGCAGTACTTC. As protein: CASSYFSGTPYEQYF. The chain combines TRBV6-5 with TRBJ2-7, with D tentatively TRBD1 or TRBD2 (5 bases each). The CDR3 has 15 amino acids. The V gene lost 1 base and the J gene lost 2 bases, with 12 bases spanning the gap. Germline V gene data show CDR1 as MNHEY and CDR2 as SVGAGI.

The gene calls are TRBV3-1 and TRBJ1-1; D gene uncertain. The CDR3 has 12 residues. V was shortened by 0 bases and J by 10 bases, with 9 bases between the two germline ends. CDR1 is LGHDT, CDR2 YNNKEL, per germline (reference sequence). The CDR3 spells CASSQEGMGAFF. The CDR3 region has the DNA TGTGCCAGCAGCCAAGAGGGGATGGGAGCTTTCTTT.

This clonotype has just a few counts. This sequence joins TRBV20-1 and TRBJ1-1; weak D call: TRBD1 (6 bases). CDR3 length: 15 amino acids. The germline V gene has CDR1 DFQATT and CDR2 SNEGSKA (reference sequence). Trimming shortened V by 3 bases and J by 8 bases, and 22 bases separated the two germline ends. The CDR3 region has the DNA TGCAGTGCTAGGCCATACGGGACATCACGCGGGGAAGCTTTCTTT. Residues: CSARPYGTSRGEAFF.

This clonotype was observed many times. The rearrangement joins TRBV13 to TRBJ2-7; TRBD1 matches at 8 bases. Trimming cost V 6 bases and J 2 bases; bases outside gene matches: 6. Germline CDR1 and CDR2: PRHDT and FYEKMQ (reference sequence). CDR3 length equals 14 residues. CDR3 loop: CASSRTGIPYEQYF. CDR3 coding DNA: TGTGCCAGCAGTCGGACAGGGATCCCCTACGAGCAGTACTTC. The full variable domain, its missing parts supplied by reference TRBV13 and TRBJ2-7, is AAGVIQSPRHLIKEKRETATLKCYPIPRHDTVYWYQQGPGQDPQFLISFYEKMQSDKGSIPDRFSAQQFSDYHSELNMSSLELGDSALYFCASSRTGIPYEQYFGPGTRLTVT.

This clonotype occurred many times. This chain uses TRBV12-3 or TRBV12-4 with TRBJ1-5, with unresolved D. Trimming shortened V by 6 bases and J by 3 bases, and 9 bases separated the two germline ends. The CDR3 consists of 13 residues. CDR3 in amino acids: CASRALINQPQHF. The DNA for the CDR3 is TGTGCCAGCAGGGCCCTCATCAATCAGCCCCAGCATTTT.

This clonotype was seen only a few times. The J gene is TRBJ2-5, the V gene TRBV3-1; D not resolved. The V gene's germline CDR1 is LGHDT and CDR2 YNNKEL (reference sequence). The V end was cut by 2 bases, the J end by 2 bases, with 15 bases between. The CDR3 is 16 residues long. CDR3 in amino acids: CASSQHSKSVQETQYF. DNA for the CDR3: TGTGCCAGCAGCCAACACTCCAAATCCGTGCAAGAGACCCAGTACTTC.

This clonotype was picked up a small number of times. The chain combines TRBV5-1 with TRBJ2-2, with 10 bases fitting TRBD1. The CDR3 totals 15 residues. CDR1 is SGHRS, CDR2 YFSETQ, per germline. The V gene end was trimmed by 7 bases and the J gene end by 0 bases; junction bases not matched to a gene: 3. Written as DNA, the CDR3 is TGCGCCAGCCGCGGACAGGGGGCGAACACCGGGGAGCTGTTTTTT. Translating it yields CASRGQGANTGELFF.

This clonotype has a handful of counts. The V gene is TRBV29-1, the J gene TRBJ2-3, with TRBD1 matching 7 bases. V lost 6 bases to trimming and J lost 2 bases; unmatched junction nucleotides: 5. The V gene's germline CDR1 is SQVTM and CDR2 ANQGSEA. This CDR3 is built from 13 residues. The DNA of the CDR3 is TGCAGCGTAGGGGGCAGGGTCACAGATACGCAGTATTTT. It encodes CSVGGRVTDTQYF.

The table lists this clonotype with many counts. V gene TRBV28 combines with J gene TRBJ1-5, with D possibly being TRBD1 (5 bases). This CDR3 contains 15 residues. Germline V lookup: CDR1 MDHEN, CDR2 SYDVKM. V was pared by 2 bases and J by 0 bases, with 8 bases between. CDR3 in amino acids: CASSLGGVSNQPQHF. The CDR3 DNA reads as TGTGCCAGCAGTTTAGGAGGGGTTAGCAATCAGCCCCAGCATTTT. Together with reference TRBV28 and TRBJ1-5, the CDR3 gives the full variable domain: DVKVTQSSRYLVKRTGEKVFLECVQDMDHENMFWYRQDPGLGLRLIYFSYDVKMKEKGDIPEGYSVSREKKERFSLILESASTNQTSMYLCASSLGGVSNQPQHFGDGTRLSIL.

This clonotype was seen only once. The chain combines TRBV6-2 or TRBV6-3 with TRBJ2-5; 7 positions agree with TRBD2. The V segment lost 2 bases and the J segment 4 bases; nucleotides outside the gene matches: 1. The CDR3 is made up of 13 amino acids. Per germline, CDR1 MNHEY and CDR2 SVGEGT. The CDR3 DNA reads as TGTGCCAGCAGTTACGGGAGGGTAGAGACCCAGTACTTC. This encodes CASSYGRVETQYF.

CDR3 DNA: TGTGCCAGCAGTCGATTGAAGGCCGGGGAGCTGTTTTTT. It is translated as CASSRLKAGELFF. The V and J genes are TRBV6-2 or TRBV6-3 and TRBJ2-2; D ambiguous. The CDR3 loop spans 13 amino acids. Germline V gene data show CDR1 as MNHEY and CDR2 as SVGEGT. Trimming stripped 5 bases from V and 6 bases from J, with 10 bases between.